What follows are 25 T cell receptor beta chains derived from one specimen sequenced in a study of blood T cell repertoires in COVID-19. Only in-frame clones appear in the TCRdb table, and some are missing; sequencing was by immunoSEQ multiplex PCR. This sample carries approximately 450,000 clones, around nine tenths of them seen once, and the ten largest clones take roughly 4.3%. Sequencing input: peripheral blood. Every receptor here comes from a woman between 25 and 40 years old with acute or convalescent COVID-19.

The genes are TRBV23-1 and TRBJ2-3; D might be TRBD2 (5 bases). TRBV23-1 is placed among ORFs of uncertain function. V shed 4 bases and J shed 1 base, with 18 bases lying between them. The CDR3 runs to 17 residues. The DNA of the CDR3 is TGCGCCAGCAGTCCGCCAACCTGTAGACTACGCACAGATACGCAGTATTTT. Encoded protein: CASSPPTCRLRTDTQYF.

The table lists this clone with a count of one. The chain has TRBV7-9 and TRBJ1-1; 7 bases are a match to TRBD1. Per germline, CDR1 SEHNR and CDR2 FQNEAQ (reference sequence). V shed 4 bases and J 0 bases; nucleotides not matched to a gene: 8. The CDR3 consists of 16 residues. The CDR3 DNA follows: TGTGCCAGCAGCTCACCAGGCCAGGGGGTGAACACTGAAGCTTTCTTT. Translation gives CASSSPGQGVNTEAFF.

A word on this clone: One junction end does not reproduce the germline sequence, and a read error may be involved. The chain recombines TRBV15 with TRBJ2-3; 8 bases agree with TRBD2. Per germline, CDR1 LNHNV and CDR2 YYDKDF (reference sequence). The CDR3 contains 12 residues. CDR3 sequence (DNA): TGTGTCACCAGAACTAGCGGAGATACGCAGTATTTT. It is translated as CVTRTSGDTQYF.

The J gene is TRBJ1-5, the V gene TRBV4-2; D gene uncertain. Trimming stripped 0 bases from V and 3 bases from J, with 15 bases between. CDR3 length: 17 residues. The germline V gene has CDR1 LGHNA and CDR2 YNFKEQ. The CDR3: CASSQDLRVGDNQPQHF. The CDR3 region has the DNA TGTGCCAGCAGCCAAGATCTTCGGGTAGGAGACAATCAGCCCCAGCATTTT.

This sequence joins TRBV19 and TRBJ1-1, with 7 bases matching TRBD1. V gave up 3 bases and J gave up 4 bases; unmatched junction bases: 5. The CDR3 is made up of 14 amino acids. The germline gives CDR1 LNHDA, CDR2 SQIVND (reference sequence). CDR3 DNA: TGTGCCAGTAGTATGAACAGGGGCAGCACTGAAGCTTTCTTT. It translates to CASSMNRGSTEAFF.

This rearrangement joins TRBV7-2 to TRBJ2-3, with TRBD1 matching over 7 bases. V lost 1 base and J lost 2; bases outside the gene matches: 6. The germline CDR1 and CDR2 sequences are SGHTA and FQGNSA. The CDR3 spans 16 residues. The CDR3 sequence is CASSLVSGQHTDTQYF. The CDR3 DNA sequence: TGTGCCAGCAGCTTAGTATCGGGACAGCACACAGATACGCAGTATTTT.

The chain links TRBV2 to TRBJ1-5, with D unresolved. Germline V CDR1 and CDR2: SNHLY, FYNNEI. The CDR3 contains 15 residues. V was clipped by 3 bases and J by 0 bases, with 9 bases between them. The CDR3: CASSDFGLSNQPQHF. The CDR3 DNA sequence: TGTGCCAGCAGTGACTTCGGACTTAGCAATCAGCCCCAGCATTTT.

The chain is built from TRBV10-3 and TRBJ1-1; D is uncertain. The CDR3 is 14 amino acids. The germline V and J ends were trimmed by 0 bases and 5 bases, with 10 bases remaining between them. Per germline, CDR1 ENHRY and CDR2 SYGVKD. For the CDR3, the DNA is TGTGCCATCAGTGAGTCTGGAGGGCGGACTGAAGCTTTCTTT. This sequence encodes CAISESGGRTEAFF.

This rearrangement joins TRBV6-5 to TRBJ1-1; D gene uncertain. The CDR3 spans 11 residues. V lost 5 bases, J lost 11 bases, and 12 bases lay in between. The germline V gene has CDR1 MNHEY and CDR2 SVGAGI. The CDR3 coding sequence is TGTGCCAGCAGTCCAGGCGGGCGGGCTTTCTTT. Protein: CASSPGGRAFF.

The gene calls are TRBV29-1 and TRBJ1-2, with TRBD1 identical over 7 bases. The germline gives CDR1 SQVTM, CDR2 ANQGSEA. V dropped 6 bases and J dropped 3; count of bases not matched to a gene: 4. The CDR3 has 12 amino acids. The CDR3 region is CSVTGRHYGYTF. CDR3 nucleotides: TGCAGCGTGACAGGGCGGCACTATGGCTACACCTTC.

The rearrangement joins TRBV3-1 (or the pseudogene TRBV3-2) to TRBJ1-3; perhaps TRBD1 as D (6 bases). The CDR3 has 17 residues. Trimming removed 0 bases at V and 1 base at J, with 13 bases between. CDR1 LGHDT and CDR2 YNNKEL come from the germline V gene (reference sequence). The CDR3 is CASSQDALGGSGNTIYF. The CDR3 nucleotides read TGTGCCAGCAGCCAAGACGCCCTAGGGGGATCTGGAAACACCATATATTTT.

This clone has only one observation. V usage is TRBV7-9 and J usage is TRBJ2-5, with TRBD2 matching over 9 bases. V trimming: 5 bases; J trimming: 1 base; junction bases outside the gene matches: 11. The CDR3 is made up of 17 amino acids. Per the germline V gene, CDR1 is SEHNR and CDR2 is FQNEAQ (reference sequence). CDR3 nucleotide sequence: TGTGCCAGCAGCGACCGTGGCGGGGGGGCGTTCCAAGAGACCCAGTACTTC. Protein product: CASSDRGGGAFQETQYF.

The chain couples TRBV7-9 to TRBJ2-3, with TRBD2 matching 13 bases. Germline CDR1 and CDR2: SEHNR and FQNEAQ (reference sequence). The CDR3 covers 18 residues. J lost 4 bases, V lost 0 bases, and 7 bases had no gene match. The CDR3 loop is CASSLALTSGGYPDTQYF. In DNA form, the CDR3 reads TGTGCCAGCAGCTTAGCCCTGACTAGCGGGGGGTACCCAGATACGCAGTATTTT.

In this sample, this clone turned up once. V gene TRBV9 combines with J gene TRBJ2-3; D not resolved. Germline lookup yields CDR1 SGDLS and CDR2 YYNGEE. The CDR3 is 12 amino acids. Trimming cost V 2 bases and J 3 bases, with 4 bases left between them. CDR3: CASSVSTDTQYF. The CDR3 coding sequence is TGTGCCAGCAGCGTTAGTACAGATACGCAGTATTTT.

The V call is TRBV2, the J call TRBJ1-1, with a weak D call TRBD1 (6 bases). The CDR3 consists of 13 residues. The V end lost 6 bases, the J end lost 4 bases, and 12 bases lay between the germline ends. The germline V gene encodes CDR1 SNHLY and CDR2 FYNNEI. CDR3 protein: CASRQRQVTEAFF. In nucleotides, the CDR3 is TGTGCCAGCAGGCAAAGACAGGTCACTGAAGCTTTCTTT.

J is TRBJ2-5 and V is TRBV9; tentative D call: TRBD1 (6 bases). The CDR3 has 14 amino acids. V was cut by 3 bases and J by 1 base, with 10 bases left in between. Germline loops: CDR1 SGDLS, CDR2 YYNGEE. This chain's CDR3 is CASSDEDSQETQYF. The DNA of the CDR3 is TGTGCCAGCAGCGACGAGGACAGCCAAGAGACCCAGTACTTC. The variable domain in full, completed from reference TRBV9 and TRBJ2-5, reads DSGVTQTPKHLITATGQRVTLRCSPRSGDLSVYWYQQSLDQGLQFLIQYYNGEERAKGNILERFSAQQFPDLHSELNLSSLELGDSALYFCASSDEDSQETQYFGPGTRLLVL.

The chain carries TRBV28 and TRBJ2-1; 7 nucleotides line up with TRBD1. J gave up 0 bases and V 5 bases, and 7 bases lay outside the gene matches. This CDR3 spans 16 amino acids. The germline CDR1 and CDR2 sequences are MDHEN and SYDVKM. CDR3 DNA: TGTGCCAGCAGTAGACGGGACAGTAGCTCCTACAATGAGCAGTTCTTC. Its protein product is CASSRRDSSSYNEQFF.

CDR3 protein: CASSLFSSGGSYNEQFF. The CDR3 region has the DNA TGTGCCAGCAGTTTATTTTCGAGCGGGGGATCCTACAATGAGCAGTTCTTC. V usage is TRBV27 and J usage is TRBJ2-1; 8 bases map to TRBD2. This CDR3 contains 17 residues. Germline assignment: CDR1 MNHEY and CDR2 SMNVEV (reference sequence). The trim removed 1 base at V and 1 base at J, leaving 6 bases unmatched.

In DNA form, the CDR3 reads TGTGCCAGCAGCCCCCTGGGAGGGGACACAGATACGCAGTATTTT. The encoded protein is CASSPLGGDTDTQYF. The chain recombines TRBV7-3 with TRBJ2-3; 7 bases fit TRBD2. The CDR3 spans 15 residues. Germline CDR1 and CDR2: SGHTA and FQGTGA. V lost 5 bases and J lost 2; bases outside the gene matches: 7.

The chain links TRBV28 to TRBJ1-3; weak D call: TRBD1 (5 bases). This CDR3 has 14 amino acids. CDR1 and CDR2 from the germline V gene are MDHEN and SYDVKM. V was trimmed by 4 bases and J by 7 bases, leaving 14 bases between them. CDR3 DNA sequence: TGTGCCAGCAGTTCTCGACAGAGAAGTAACACCATATATTTT. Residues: CASSSRQRSNTIYF.

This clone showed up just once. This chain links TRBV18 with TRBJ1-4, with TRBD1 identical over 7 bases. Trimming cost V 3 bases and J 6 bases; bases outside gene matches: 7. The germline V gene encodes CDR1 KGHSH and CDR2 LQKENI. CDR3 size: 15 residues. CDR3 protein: CASSPRTGGYEKLFF. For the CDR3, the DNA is TGTGCCAGCTCACCTCGGACAGGAGGCTATGAAAAACTGTTTTTT.

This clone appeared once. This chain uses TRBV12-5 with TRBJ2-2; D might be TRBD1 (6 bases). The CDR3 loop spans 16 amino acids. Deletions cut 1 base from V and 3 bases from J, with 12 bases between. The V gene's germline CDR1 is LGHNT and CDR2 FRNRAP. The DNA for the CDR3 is TGTGCTAGTGGTTTGGGAAACTACAGGGACACCGGGGAGCTGTTTTTT. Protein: CASGLGNYRDTGELFF.

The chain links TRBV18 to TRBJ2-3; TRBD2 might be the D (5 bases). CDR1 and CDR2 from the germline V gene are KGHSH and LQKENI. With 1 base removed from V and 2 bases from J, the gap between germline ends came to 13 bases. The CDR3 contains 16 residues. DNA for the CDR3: TGTGCCAGCTCACCACGGGAGCTGGGCTACACAGATACGCAGTATTTT. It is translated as CASSPRELGYTDTQYF.

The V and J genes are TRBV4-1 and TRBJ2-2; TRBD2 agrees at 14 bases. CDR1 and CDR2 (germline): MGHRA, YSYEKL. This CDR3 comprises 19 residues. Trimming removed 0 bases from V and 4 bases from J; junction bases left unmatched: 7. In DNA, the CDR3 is TGCGCCAGCAGCCAAGATCCCACCGGACTAGCGGGGGGCACCGGGGAGCTGTTTTTT. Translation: CASSQDPTGLAGGTGELFF.

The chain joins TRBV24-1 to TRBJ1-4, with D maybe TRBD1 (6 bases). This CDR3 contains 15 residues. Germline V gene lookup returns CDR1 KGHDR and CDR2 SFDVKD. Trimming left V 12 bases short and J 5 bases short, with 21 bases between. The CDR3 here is CAPRGGRDQNEKLFF. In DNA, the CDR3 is TGTGCCCCTAGGGGGGGGCGAGACCAAAATGAAAAACTGTTTTTT.